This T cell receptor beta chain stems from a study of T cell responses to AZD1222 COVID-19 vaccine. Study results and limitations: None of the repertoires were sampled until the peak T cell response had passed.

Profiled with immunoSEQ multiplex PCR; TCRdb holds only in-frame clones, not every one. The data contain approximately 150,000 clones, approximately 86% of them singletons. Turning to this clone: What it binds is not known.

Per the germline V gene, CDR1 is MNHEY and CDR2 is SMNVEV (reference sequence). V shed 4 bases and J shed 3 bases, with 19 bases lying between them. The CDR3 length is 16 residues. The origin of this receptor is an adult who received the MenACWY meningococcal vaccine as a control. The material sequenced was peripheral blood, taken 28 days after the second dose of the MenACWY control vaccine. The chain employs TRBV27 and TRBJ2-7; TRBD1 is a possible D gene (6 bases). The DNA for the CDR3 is TGTGCCAGCAGTTCGATTTTTAGGGGGTCCGGCTACGAGCAGTACTTC. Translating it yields CASSSIFRGSGYEQYF.